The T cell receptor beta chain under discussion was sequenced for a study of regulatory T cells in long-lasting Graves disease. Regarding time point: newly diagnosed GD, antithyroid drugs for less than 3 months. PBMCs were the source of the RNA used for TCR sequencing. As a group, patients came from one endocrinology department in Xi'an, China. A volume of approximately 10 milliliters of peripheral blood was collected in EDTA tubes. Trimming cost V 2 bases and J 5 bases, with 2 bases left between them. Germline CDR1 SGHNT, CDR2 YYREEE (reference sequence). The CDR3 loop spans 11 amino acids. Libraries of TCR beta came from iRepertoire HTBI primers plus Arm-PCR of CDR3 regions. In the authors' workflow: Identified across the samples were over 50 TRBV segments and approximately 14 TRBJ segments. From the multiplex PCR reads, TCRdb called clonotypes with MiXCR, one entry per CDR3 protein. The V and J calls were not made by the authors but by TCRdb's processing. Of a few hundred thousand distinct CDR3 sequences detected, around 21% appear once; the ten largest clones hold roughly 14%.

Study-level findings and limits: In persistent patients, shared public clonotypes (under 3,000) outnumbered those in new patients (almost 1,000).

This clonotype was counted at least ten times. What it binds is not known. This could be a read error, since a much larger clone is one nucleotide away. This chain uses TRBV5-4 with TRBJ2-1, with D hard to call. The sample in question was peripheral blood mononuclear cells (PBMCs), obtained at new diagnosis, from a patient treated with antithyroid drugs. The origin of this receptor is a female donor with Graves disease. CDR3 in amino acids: CASSFHNEQFF. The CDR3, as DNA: TGTGCCAGCAGCTTCCACAATGAGCAGTTCTTC. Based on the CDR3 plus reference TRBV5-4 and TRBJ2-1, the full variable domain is ETGVTQSPTHLIKTRGQQVTLRCSSQSGHNTVSWYQQALGQGPQFIFQYYREEENGRGNFPPRFSGLQFPNYSSELNVNALELDDSALYLCASSFHNEQFFGPGTRLTVL.